This record looks at one T cell receptor beta chain sequence and its context. The CDR3 is 15 amino acids. The trim removed 3 bases at V and 3 bases at J, leaving 6 bases unmatched. Germline lookup yields CDR1 KGHSH and CDR2 LQKENI. Per the authors' pipeline: Scientists estimated how many nucleated cells there were by amplifying reference gene primers. The assay was immunoSEQ multiplex PCR, and TCRdb's table has in-frame clones only and misses some. Clone size and the V and J calls come from that table; the DNA yielded D and trimming. The sample has about 80,000 clones, over 70% seen once. This sample is part of a study of blood T cell repertoires in COVID-19. Study-level information: Acute and convalescent COVID-19 samples came from the United States, Italy and Spain. T cells, B-cell-depleted T cells, or PBMCs supplied cDNA or gDNA.

This chain links TRBV18 with TRBJ1-2; TRBD1 matches at 8 bases. The sample taken for sequencing was peripheral blood. This sequence was found in an elderly man with acute or convalescent COVID-19. The CDR3 DNA follows: TGTGCCAGCTCACCGACAGGGGATCGGTACTATGGCTACACCTTC. Translation: CASSPTGDRYYGYTF. The full variable domain, its missing parts supplied by reference TRBV18 and TRBJ1-2, is NAGVMQNPRHLVRRRGQEARLRCSPMKGHSHVYWYRQLPEEGLKFMVYLQKENIIDESGMPKERFSAEFPKEGPSILRIQQVVRGDSAAYFCASSPTGDRYYGYTFGSGTRLTVV.